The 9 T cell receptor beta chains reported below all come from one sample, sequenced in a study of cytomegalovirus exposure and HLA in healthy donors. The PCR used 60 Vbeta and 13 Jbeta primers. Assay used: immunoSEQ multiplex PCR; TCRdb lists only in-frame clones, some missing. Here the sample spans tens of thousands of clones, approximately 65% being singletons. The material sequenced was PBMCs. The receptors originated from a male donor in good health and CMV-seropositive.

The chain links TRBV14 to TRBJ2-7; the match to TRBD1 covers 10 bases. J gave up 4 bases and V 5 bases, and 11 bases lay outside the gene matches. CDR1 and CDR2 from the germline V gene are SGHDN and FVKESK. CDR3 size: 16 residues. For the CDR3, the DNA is TGTGCCAGCAGCATTTCCCTAGGGACAGGGGCATACGAGCAGTACTTC. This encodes CASSISLGTGAYEQYF.

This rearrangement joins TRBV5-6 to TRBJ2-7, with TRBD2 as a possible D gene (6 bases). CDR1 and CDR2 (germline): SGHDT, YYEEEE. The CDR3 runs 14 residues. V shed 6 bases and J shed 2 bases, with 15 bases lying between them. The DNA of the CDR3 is TGTGCCAGCACCCTCGGAGGGGATACCTACGAGCAGTACTTC. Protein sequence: CASTLGGDTYEQYF.

CDR3 nucleotides: TGTGCCCCGTGGCAGATATACAATGAGCAGTTCTTC. Translating it yields CAPWQIYNEQFF. This chain uses TRBV14 with TRBJ2-1, with D unresolved. The CDR3 is made up of 12 amino acids. Trimming left V 11 bases short and J 4 bases short, with 12 bases between. CDR1 and CDR2 from the germline V gene are SGHDN and FVKESK.

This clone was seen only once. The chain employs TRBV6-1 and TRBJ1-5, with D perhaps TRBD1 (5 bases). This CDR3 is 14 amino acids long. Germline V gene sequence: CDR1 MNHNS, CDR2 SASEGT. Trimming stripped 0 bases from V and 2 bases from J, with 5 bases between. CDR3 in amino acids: CASSEAGGNQPQHF. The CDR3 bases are TGTGCCAGCAGTGAAGCAGGGGGCAATCAGCCCCAGCATTTT.

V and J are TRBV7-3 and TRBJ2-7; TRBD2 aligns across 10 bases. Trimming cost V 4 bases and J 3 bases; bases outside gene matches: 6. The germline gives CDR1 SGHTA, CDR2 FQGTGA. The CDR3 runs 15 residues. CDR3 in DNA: TGTGCCAGCAGCTCAACCGGGACTAGCGACTACGAGCAGTACTTC. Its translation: CASSSTGTSDYEQYF.

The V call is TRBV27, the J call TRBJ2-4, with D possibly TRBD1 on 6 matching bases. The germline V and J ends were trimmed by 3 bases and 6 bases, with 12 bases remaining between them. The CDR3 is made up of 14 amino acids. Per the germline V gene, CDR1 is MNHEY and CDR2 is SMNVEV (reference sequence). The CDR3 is CASSLSGQPNIQYF. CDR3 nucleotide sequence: TGTGCCAGCAGTTTGAGTGGACAGCCAAACATTCAGTACTTC.

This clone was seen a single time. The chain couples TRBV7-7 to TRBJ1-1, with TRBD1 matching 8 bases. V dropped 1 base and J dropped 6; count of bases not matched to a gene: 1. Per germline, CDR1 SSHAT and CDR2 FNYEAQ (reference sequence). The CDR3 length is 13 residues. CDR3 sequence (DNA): TGTGCCAGCAGCTTAGGACAGGGGTCTGAAGCTTTCTTT. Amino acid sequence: CASSLGQGSEAFF.

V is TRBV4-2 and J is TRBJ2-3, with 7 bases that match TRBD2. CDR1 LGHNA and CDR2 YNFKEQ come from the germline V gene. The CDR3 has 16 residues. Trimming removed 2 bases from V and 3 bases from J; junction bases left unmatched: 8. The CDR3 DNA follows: TGTGCCAGCAGCCAAAGCTCGGGGGAGGGGACAGATACGCAGTATTTT. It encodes CASSQSSGEGTDTQYF.

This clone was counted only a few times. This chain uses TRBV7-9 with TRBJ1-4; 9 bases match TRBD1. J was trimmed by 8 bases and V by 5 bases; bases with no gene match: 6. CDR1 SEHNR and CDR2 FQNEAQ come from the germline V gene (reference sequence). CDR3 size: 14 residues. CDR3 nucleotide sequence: TGTGCCAGCAGCCTGACAGGGGGAAGCGAAAAACTGTTTTTT. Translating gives CASSLTGGSEKLFF. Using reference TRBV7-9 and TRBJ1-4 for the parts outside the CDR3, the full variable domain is DTGVSQNPRHKITKRGQNVTFRCDPISEHNRLYWYRQTLGQGPEFLTYFQNEAQLEKSRLLSDRFSAERPKGSFSTLEIQRTEQGDSAMYLCASSLTGGSEKLFFGSGTQLSVL.